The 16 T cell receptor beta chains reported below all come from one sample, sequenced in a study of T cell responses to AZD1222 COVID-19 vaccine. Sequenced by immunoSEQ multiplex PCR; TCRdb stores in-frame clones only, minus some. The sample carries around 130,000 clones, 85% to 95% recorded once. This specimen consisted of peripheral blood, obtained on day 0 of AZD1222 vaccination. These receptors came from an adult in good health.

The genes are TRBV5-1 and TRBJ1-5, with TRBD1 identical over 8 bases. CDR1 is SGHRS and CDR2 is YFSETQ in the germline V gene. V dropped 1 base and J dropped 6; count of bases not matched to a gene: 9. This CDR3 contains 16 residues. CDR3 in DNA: TGCGCCAGCAGCTTGTGGCCGCAGGGGGCCGGTCAGCCCCAGCATTTT. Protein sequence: CASSLWPQGAGQPQHF.

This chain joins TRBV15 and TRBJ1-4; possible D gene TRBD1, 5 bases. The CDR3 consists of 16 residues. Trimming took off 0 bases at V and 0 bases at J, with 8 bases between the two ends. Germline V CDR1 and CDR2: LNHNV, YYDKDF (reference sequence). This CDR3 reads CATSREGPATNEKLFF. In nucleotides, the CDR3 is TGTGCCACCAGCAGAGAGGGGCCCGCAACTAATGAAAAACTGTTTTTT.

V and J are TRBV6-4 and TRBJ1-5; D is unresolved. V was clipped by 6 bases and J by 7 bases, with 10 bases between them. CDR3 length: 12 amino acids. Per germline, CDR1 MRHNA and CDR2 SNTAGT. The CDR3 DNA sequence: TGTGCCAGCAGAAGAAGGATACAGCCCCAGCATTTT. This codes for CASRRRIQPQHF.

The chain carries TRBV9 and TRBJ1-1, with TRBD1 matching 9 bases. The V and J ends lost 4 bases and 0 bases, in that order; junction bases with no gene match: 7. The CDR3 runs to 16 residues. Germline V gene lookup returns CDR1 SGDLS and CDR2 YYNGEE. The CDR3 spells CASSKRQGGLNTEAFF. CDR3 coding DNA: TGTGCCAGCAGCAAAAGACAGGGGGGATTGAACACTGAAGCTTTCTTT.

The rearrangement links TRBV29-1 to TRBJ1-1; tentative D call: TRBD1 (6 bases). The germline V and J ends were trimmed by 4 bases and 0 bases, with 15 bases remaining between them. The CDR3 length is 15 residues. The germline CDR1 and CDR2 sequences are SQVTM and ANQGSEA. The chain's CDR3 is CSVVGGSLMNTEAFF. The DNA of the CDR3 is TGCAGCGTTGTTGGGGGCTCCCTTATGAACACTGAAGCTTTCTTT.

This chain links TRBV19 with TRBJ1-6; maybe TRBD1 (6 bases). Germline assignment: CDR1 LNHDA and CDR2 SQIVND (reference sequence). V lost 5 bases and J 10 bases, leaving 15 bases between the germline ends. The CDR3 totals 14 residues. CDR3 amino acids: CASSVQGLESPLHF. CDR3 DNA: TGTGCCAGTAGTGTACAGGGACTAGAATCACCCCTCCACTTT.

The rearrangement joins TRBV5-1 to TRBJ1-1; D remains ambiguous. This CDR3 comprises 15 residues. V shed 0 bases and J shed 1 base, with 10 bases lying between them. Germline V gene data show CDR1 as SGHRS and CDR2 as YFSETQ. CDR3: CASSLVGLENTEAFF. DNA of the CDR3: TGCGCCAGCAGCTTGGTGGGATTGGAGAACACTGAAGCTTTCTTT.

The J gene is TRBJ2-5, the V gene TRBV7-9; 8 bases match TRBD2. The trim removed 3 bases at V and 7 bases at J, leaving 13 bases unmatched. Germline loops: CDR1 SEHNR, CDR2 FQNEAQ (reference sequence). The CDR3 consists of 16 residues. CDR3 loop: CASSLSTGGPLGTQYF. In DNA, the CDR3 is TGTGCCAGCAGCTTGAGTACGGGGGGGCCGCTTGGGACCCAGTACTTC.

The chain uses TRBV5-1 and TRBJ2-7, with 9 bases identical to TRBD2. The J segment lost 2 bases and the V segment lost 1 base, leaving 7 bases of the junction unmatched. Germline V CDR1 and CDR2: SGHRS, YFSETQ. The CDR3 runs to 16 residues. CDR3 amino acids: CASSLPGLAGTYEQYF. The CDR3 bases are TGCGCCAGCAGCTTGCCAGGCCTAGCGGGAACCTACGAGCAGTACTTC. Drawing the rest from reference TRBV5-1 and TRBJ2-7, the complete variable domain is KAGVTQTPRYLIKTRGQQVTLSCSPISGHRSVSWYQQTPGQGLQFLFEYFSETQRNKGNFPGRFSGRQFSNSRSEMNVSTLELGDSALYLCASSLPGLAGTYEQYFGPGTRLTVT.

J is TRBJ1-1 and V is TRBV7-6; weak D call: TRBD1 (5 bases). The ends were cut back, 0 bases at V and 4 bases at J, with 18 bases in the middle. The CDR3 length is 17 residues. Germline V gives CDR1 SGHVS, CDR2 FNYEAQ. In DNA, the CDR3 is TGTGCCAGCAGCTTAGCGCGGGGGGGATTAGGTGTCACTGAAGCTTTCTTT. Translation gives CASSLARGGLGVTEAFF.

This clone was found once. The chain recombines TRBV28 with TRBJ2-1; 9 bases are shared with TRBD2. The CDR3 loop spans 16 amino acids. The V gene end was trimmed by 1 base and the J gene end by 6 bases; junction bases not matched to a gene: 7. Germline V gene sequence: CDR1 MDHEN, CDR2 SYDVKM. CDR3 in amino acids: CASSLYGGGAGNEQFF. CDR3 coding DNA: TGTGCCAGCAGTTTATACGGCGGGGGGGCGGGCAATGAGCAGTTCTTC. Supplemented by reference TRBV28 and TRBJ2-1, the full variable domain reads DVKVTQSSRYLVKRTGEKVFLECVQDMDHENMFWYRQDPGLGLRLIYFSYDVKMKEKGDIPEGYSVSREKKERFSLILESASTNQTSMYLCASSLYGGGAGNEQFFGPGTRLTVL.

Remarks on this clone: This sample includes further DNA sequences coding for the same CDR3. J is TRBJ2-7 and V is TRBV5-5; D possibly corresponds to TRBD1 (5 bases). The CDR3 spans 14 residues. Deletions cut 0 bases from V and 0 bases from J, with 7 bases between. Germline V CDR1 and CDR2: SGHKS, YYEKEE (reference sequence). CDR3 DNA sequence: TGTGCCAGCAGCTTGGACAGGAGCTCCTACGAGCAGTACTTC. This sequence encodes CASSLDRSSYEQYF.

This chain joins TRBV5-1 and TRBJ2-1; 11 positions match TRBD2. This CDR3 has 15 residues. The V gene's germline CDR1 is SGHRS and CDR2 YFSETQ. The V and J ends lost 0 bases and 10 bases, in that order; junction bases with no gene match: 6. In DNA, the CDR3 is TGCGCCAGCAGCTTGGTAGCGGGGGGGCCACAGGAGCAGTTCTTC. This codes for CASSLVAGGPQEQFF. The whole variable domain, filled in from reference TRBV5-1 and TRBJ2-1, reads KAGVTQTPRYLIKTRGQQVTLSCSPISGHRSVSWYQQTPGQGLQFLFEYFSETQRNKGNFPGRFSGRQFSNSRSEMNVSTLELGDSALYLCASSLVAGGPQEQFFGPGTRLTVL.

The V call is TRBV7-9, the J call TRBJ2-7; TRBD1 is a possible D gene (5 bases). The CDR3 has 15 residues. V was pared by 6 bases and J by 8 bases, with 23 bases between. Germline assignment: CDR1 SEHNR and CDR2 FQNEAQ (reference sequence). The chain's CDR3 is CASSLPNKGLEKQYF. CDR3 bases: TGTGCCAGCAGTCTACCGAACAAGGGGTTAGAGAAGCAGTACTTC. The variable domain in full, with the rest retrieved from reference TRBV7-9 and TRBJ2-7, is DTGVSQNPRHKITKRGQNVTFRCDPISEHNRLYWYRQTLGQGPEFLTYFQNEAQLEKSRLLSDRFSAERPKGSFSTLEIQRTEQGDSAMYLCASSLPNKGLEKQYFGPGTRLTVT.

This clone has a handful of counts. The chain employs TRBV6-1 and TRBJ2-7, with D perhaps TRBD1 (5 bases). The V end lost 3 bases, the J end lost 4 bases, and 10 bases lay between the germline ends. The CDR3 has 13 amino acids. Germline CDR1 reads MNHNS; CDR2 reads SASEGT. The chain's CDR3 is CASSERTTYEQYF. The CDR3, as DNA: TGTGCCAGCAGTGAGCGGACAACTTACGAGCAGTACTTC.

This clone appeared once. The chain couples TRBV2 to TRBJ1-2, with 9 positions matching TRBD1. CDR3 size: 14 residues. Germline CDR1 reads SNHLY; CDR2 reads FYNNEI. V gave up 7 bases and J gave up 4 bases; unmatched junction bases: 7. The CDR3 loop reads CASISQGASYGYTF. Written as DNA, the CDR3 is TGTGCCAGCATTTCACAGGGGGCTAGCTATGGCTACACCTTC.